The 25 T cell receptor beta chains below all came from one sample that was sequenced in a study of cytomegalovirus exposure and HLA in healthy donors. The PCR used 60 Vbeta and 13 Jbeta primers. Some clones are missing from TCRdb's copy, which holds only in-frame ones; the method was immunoSEQ multiplex PCR. There are under 200,000 clones in the sample; approximately 82% occur only once, and about 1.8% lies in the top ten. The material sequenced was PBMCs. The source of these receptors is a woman aged 18 to 35 in good health and CMV-seronegative.

The V gene is TRBV10-3, the J gene TRBJ2-1; 11 bases map to TRBD1. CDR3 length equals 17 residues. Trimming took 3 bases from V and 4 from J; bases not matched to a gene: 8. Germline V gene lookup returns CDR1 ENHRY and CDR2 SYGVKD. The CDR3 loop is CAISEIGGTGGYNEQFF. The CDR3 region has the DNA TGTGCCATCAGTGAAATCGGGGGGACAGGGGGATACAATGAGCAGTTCTTC.

The chain joins TRBV5-6 to TRBJ2-7; TRBD2 might be the D (5 bases). The CDR3 is 13 amino acids. Germline loops: CDR1 SGHDT, CDR2 YYEEEE. Deletions cut 2 bases from V and 1 base from J, with 7 bases between. Written as DNA, the CDR3 is TGTGCCAGCAGCTTCGGCGGGTCCTACGAGCAGTACGTC. Its protein product is CASSFGGSYEQYV.

The V gene is TRBV28, the J gene TRBJ2-5, with D perhaps matching TRBD1 (6 bases). The V gene's germline CDR1 is MDHEN and CDR2 SYDVKM. CDR3 length: 14 amino acids. The V and J ends lost 10 bases and 1 base respectively, with 16 bases between them. The CDR3 DNA is TGTGCCACCGCAGGGGCGCCTCCCCAAGAGACCCAGTACTTC. Translating gives CATAGAPPQETQYF.

The J gene is TRBJ2-3, the V gene TRBV9; 7 positions agree with TRBD2. Germline V gene lookup returns CDR1 SGDLS and CDR2 YYNGEE. CDR3 size: 15 residues. After removal of 0 bases from V and 2 bases from J, the junction contained 3 bases not matched to a gene. The CDR3 nucleotides read TGTGCCAGCAGCGTAGCGGGGGGTATCACAGATACGCAGTATTTT. Translated: CASSVAGGITDTQYF.

This clone was seen a handful of times. The rearrangement joins TRBV5-1 to TRBJ1-1; the D is unclear. Germline loops: CDR1 SGHRS, CDR2 YFSETQ. V was trimmed by 0 bases and J by 3 bases, leaving 12 bases between them. The CDR3 covers 15 residues. The CDR3 loop is CASSLAGTDDTEAFF. CDR3 bases: TGCGCCAGCAGCTTGGCTGGAACAGACGACACTGAAGCTTTCTTT.

This clone was detected once. The chain couples TRBV28 to TRBJ2-7, with D perhaps matching TRBD1 (6 bases). This CDR3 contains 16 residues. Germline CDR1 MDHEN, CDR2 SYDVKM. V was cut by 2 bases and J by 3 bases, with 17 bases left in between. The CDR3 protein is CASSLDRQAPGYEQYF. In DNA form, the CDR3 reads TGTGCCAGCAGTTTAGACCGACAGGCCCCAGGCTACGAGCAGTACTTC.

The chain employs TRBV30 and TRBJ1-4; TRBD1 might be the D (6 bases). V lost 3 bases, J lost 8 bases, and 16 bases lay in between. The length of the CDR3 is 14 residues. Germline CDR1 GTSNPN, CDR2 SVGIG (reference sequence). The CDR3 here is CAWSRLGANEKLFF. The CDR3 DNA is TGTGCCTGGAGCAGGCTGGGGGCCAACGAAAAACTGTTTTTT.

In this sample, this clone turned up once. The V call is TRBV7-2, the J call TRBJ2-5; 7 bases match TRBD2. Trimming at V came to 1 base and at J to 5 bases, leaving 7 bases not matched to a gene. This CDR3 contains 15 residues. Germline CDR1 and CDR2: SGHTA and FQGNSA. The CDR3 DNA reads as TGTGCCAGCAGCTTAGTGGGGCAGGGAGGGGAGACCCAGTACTTC. Amino acid sequence: CASSLVGQGGETQYF. The variable domain in full, with the rest retrieved from reference TRBV7-2 and TRBJ2-5, is GAGVSQSPSNKVTEKGKDVELRCDPISGHTALYWYRQSLGQGLEFLIYFQGNSAPDKSGLPSDRFSAERTGGSVSTLTIQRTQQEDSAVYLCASSLVGQGGETQYFGPGTRLLVL.

The V and J genes are TRBV19 and TRBJ2-7; maybe TRBD1 (6 bases). V was cut by 2 bases and J by 2 bases, with 10 bases left in between. Germline loops: CDR1 LNHDA, CDR2 SQIVND (reference sequence). This CDR3 region has 14 residues. The CDR3 nucleotides read TGTGCCAGTAGTATACCAGGGGCCCCCTACGAGCAGTACTTC. It encodes CASSIPGAPYEQYF.

The V and J genes are TRBV4-3 and TRBJ2-1; D possibly corresponds to TRBD2 (6 bases). The CDR3 runs to 14 residues. Germline V gene sequence: CDR1 LGHNA, CDR2 YSLEER. Trimming took 0 bases from V and 8 from J, leaving 11 bases between them. For the CDR3, the DNA is TGCGCCAGCAGCCAAGATGAGGAGGGGTATGAGCAGTTCTTC. Translation: CASSQDEEGYEQFF.

CDR3 sequence (DNA): TGTGCCAGCAGTTTATCGACAGGGGGGATGACAGATACGCAGTATTTT. Protein sequence: CASSLSTGGMTDTQYF. The genes are TRBV27 and TRBJ2-3; 9 positions agree with TRBD1. V shed 0 bases, J shed 3 bases, and the junction held 4 bases outside the gene matches. The CDR3 has 16 amino acids. Per germline, CDR1 MNHEY and CDR2 SMNVEV (reference sequence).

V and J are TRBV11-3 and TRBJ2-7, with TRBD2 identical over 7 bases. Germline loops: CDR1 SGHNT, CDR2 YENEEA. The V gene end was trimmed by 3 bases and the J gene end by 8 bases; junction bases not matched to a gene: 13. The CDR3 consists of 15 residues. CDR3 DNA: TGTGCCAGCAGCTTCACCTACGAGGGAGGGTCGCAGCAGTACGTC. It translates to CASSFTYEGGSQQYV.

The rearrangement links TRBV10-2 to TRBJ2-3; 8 positions agree with TRBD2. With 0 bases clipped from V and 3 bases from J, the junction kept 8 bases outside the gene matches. This CDR3 comprises 17 residues. The germline V gene has CDR1 WSHSY and CDR2 SAAADI. CDR3 DNA sequence: TGCGCCAGCAGTGAGTCGACAGGAAGCGGGAGAACAGATACGCAGTATTTT. Its protein product is CASSESTGSGRTDTQYF.

V is TRBV19 and J is TRBJ1-5; D gene ambiguous. The CDR3 runs 14 residues. The V and J ends lost 6 bases and 7 bases respectively, with 16 bases between them. The V gene's germline CDR1 is LNHDA and CDR2 SQIVND (reference sequence). The CDR3 region is CASRTGSPSQPQHF. The CDR3 DNA reads as TGTGCCAGTAGAACCGGGTCTCCGAGCCAGCCCCAGCATTTT.

This sequence joins TRBV7-8 and TRBJ2-5, with D possibly being TRBD2 (5 bases). CDR3 length: 13 amino acids. Germline V CDR1 and CDR2: SGHVS, FQNEAQ. Deletions cut 4 bases from V and 4 bases from J, with 10 bases between. The CDR3 loop is CASSSGGGETQYF. CDR3 DNA sequence: TGTGCCAGCAGCTCCGGAGGTGGAGAGACCCAGTACTTC.

This chain uses TRBV2 with TRBJ1-2; D possibly corresponds to TRBD1 (5 bases). The CDR3 covers 16 residues. V was clipped by 1 base and J by 5 bases, with 17 bases between them. Germline assignment: CDR1 SNHLY and CDR2 FYNNEI. CDR3 in amino acids: CASSEGEAGGGYGYTF. The CDR3 coding sequence is TGTGCCAGCAGTGAAGGGGAAGCCGGGGGAGGGTATGGCTACACCTTC.

V is TRBV29-1 and J is TRBJ2-7; 7 nucleotides line up with TRBD1. The CDR3 is 14 residues long. Trimming removed 5 bases from V and 0 bases from J; junction bases left unmatched: 7. CDR1 is SQVTM, CDR2 ANQGSEA, per germline. The CDR3 loop is CSVLGGWGSYEQYF. The CDR3 nucleotides read TGCAGCGTTTTAGGGGGCTGGGGCTCCTACGAGCAGTACTTC.

The J gene is TRBJ2-3, the V gene TRBV5-1; no reliable D call. V dropped 0 bases and J dropped 6 bases, with 8 bases sitting between them. The length of the CDR3 is 13 residues. CDR1 and CDR2 from the germline V gene are SGHRS and YFSETQ. The CDR3 region is CASSLGPRDTQYF. CDR3 DNA sequence: TGCGCCAGCAGCTTGGGCCCGAGGGATACGCAGTATTTT.

Only one count was recorded for this clone. This sequence joins TRBV9 and TRBJ1-2; tentatively, D is TRBD1 (5 bases). V lost 1 base, J lost 0 bases, and 10 bases lay in between. This CDR3 has 15 amino acids. The V gene's germline CDR1 is SGDLS and CDR2 YYNGEE. The CDR3 spells CASSVTTVPNYGYTF. Written as DNA, the CDR3 is TGTGCCAGCAGCGTAACGACAGTTCCTAACTATGGCTACACCTTC.

The chain couples TRBV6-5 to TRBJ2-1; TRBD1 agrees at 7 bases. The CDR3 spans 14 residues. Per germline, CDR1 MNHEY and CDR2 SVGAGI. J was trimmed by 4 bases and V by 2 bases; bases with no gene match: 2. The CDR3 region has the DNA TGTGCCAGCAGTTACGGGACAGCTTACAATGAGCAGTTCTTC. This translates into CASSYGTAYNEQFF.

This clone has only a few counts. This chain joins TRBV5-1 and TRBJ2-2; D gene uncertain. In germline, CDR1 is SGHRS, CDR2 YFSETQ. The V end was cut by 0 bases, the J end by 7 bases, with 13 bases between. The CDR3 has 15 residues. The CDR3 DNA follows: TGCGCCAGCAGCTTGGAACAGATAGGTAACGGGGAGCTGTTTTTT. This encodes CASSLEQIGNGELFF. Full variable domain (remainder filled in from reference TRBV5-1 and TRBJ2-2): KAGVTQTPRYLIKTRGQQVTLSCSPISGHRSVSWYQQTPGQGLQFLFEYFSETQRNKGNFPGRFSGRQFSNSRSEMNVSTLELGDSALYLCASSLEQIGNGELFFGEGSRLTVL.

The chain uses TRBV9 and TRBJ2-3, with 9 bases matching TRBD2. Germline CDR1 is SGDLS and CDR2 is YYNGEE. V trimming: 0 bases; J trimming: 3 bases; junction bases outside the gene matches: 5. CDR3 length: 16 residues. CDR3 residues: CASSVGTSGRTDTQYF. The CDR3 DNA reads as TGTGCCAGCAGCGTAGGTACCAGCGGGAGGACAGATACGCAGTATTTT.

DNA for the CDR3: TGTGCCAGCTCACCTGCGGCTAGCGGGAGGACAAGCACAGATACGCAGTATTTT. It translates to CASSPAASGRTSTDTQYF. V usage is TRBV18 and J usage is TRBJ2-3; 11 positions match TRBD2. Germline lookup yields CDR1 KGHSH and CDR2 LQKENI. Trimming cost V 3 bases and J 0 bases; bases outside gene matches: 8. The CDR3 loop spans 18 amino acids.

The chain recombines TRBV10-3 with TRBJ1-5; a weak D match, TRBD1 (6 bases). Germline V gene sequence: CDR1 ENHRY, CDR2 SYGVKD. Trimming stripped 5 bases from V and 3 bases from J, with 11 bases between. The CDR3 length is 14 residues. CDR3 amino acids: CAISPQGNNQPQHF. For the CDR3, the DNA is TGTGCCATCAGTCCACAGGGAAACAATCAGCCCCAGCATTTT.

The chain combines TRBV10-1 with TRBJ1-1; D possibly corresponds to TRBD1 (6 bases). V gave up 5 bases and J gave up 7 bases, with 8 bases separating them. Germline V gene sequence: CDR1 WNHNN, CDR2 SYGVQD (reference sequence). This CDR3 comprises 11 residues. The CDR3 DNA reads as TGCGCCAGCAGTCTCAGGGGTGAAGCTTTCTTT. Translation gives CASSLRGEAFF.